The T cell receptor (beta chain) under discussion was sequenced for a study of T-cell reconstitution after alpha-beta-depleted transplantation in children. This clonotype was seen a handful of times. Germline loops: CDR1 SGHTA, CDR2 FQGTGA. Trimming removed 1 base from V and 4 bases from J; junction bases left unmatched: 6. The CDR3 is 16 amino acids. Preparing the TCRbeta library involved the use of unique molecular identifiers. TCRdb used MiXCR to reprocess the PCR reads, holding one entry per CDR3 protein. The table has 70,000 to 95,000 distinct CDR3 sequences, about 12% seen once; the top ten hold 14%.

The sample consisted of PBMCs from the stem cell graft donor, taken from the stem cell graft. The source is a human donor who donated a stem cell graft to a child with inherited bone marrow failure. The genes are TRBV7-3 and TRBJ2-2, with 7 bases fitting TRBD2. As DNA, the CDR3 is TGTGCCAGCAGCTTAAGTGCGGGAGTCGGCACCGGGGAGCTGTTTTTT. It encodes CASSLSAGVGTGELFF.